Below are 20 T cell receptor beta chains sequenced from a single sample in a study of blood T cell repertoires in COVID-19. TCRdb's copy holds only in-frame clones and misses some; the assay was immunoSEQ multiplex PCR. The sample yields around 26,000 clones, approximately 78% seen once. Material for sequencing was peripheral blood. The receptors originated from a woman aged 70-85 years with COVID-19, enrolled during active disease.

J is TRBJ2-1 and V is TRBV9; 9 bases align to TRBD2. This CDR3 spans 17 amino acids. Germline lookup yields CDR1 SGDLS and CDR2 YYNGEE. V gave up 4 bases and J gave up 3 bases; unmatched junction bases: 11. CDR3 sequence (DNA): TGTGCCAGCAGCCGGGGGAGACTAGCGGACGACTACAATGAGCAGTTCTTC. Translating it yields CASSRGRLADDYNEQFF.

The chain has TRBV19 and TRBJ2-1, with TRBD1 identical over 8 bases. The CDR3 is 15 residues long. The junction had 3 bases not matched to a gene; V was cut back by 4 bases and J by 1 base. Germline V CDR1 and CDR2: LNHDA, SQIVND (reference sequence). The CDR3 bases are TGTGCCAGTAGTAGTGACAGGGGATCCTACAATGAGCAGTTCTTC. It is translated as CASSSDRGSYNEQFF.

The genes are TRBV18 and TRBJ2-3, with D perhaps TRBD1 (6 bases). Per the germline V gene, CDR1 is KGHSH and CDR2 is LQKENI. The CDR3 contains 15 residues. V was trimmed by 5 bases and J by 2 bases, leaving 14 bases between them. CDR3 loop: CASSYAGTPTDTQYF. As DNA, the CDR3 is TGTGCCAGCTCATACGCCGGGACACCCACAGATACGCAGTATTTT.

The V gene is TRBV3-1 (or the pseudogene TRBV3-2), the J gene TRBJ1-6, with 7 bases lining up with TRBD1. The CDR3 sequence is 15 residues long. J was trimmed by 6 bases and V by 5 bases; bases with no gene match: 7. Per germline, CDR1 LGHDT and CDR2 YNNKEL (reference sequence). In DNA form, the CDR3 reads TGTGCCAGCAGCTTCGGGACAGCTATTAATTCACCCCTCCACTTT. Translation: CASSFGTAINSPLHF.

In this sample, this clone turned up once. This chain links TRBV5-4 with TRBJ2-1, with D perhaps TRBD1 (5 bases). V lost 4 bases, J lost 9 bases, and 8 bases lay in between. The germline CDR1 and CDR2 sequences are SGHNT and YYREEE (reference sequence). The CDR3 length is 11 residues. This CDR3 is CASSRQGEQFF. DNA of the CDR3: TGTGCCAGCAGCCGCCAGGGTGAGCAGTTCTTC.

V usage is TRBV19 and J usage is TRBJ1-3; D unresolved. Germline V gene sequence: CDR1 LNHDA, CDR2 SQIVND (reference sequence). The CDR3 extends over 13 amino acids. The V end lost 6 bases, the J end lost 4 bases, and 10 bases lay between the germline ends. The CDR3 nucleotides are TGTGCCAGTAGGATGGCACCCGGAAACACCATATATTTT. It translates to CASRMAPGNTIYF.

This rearrangement joins TRBV4-1 to TRBJ2-1; 12 bases are shared with TRBD2. The CDR3 has 16 residues. Germline V CDR1 and CDR2: MGHRA, YSYEKL. V was pared by 3 bases and J by 7 bases, with 7 bases of the junction left unmatched. In DNA, the CDR3 is TGCGCCAGCAGCCAGGATCTAGCGGGAGGGTATAATGAGCAGTTCTTC. Protein: CASSQDLAGGYNEQFF.

V is TRBV4-1 and J is TRBJ1-3, with TRBD1 matching over 8 bases. V gave up 0 bases and J gave up 6 bases; unmatched junction bases: 7. CDR1 MGHRA and CDR2 YSYEKL come from the germline V gene. This CDR3 spans 16 amino acids. The CDR3 spells CASSQDPTGVANTIYF. Here the CDR3 DNA reads TGCGCCAGCAGCCAAGATCCGACAGGGGTTGCAAACACCATATATTTT.

The CDR3 DNA follows: TGTGCCAGTAGTATAACAGGGAACAATCAGCCCCAGCATTTT. As protein: CASSITGNNQPQHF. V gene TRBV19 combines with J gene TRBJ1-5; tentatively, D is TRBD1 (6 bases). From germline, CDR1 is LNHDA and CDR2 SQIVND (reference sequence). V lost 2 bases to trimming and J lost 3 bases, with 8 bases between them. This CDR3 comprises 14 residues.

The J gene is TRBJ1-3, the V gene TRBV5-1, with D possibly TRBD1 on 6 matching bases. Trimming took off 0 bases at V and 2 bases at J, with 12 bases between the two ends. The CDR3 contains 16 residues. Germline assignment: CDR1 SGHRS and CDR2 YFSETQ. This chain's CDR3 is CASSLDSTGTGNTIYF. The CDR3 DNA follows: TGCGCCAGCAGCTTGGATTCAACAGGGACTGGAAACACCATATATTTT.

For the CDR3, the DNA is TGTGCCAGCAGCTTGGATAGGACTAGCGGGGGAGGGGATACGCAGTATTTT. It codes for CASSLDRTSGGGDTQYF. V gene TRBV5-6 combines with J gene TRBJ2-3; 13 nucleotides line up with TRBD2. Germline V gene data show CDR1 as SGHDT and CDR2 as YYEEEE. The CDR3 spans 17 residues. V was pared by 0 bases and J by 6 bases, with 7 bases of the junction left unmatched.

The V and J genes are TRBV6-5 and TRBJ1-6, with no clear D. Germline-derived CDR1 and CDR2 are MNHEY and SVGAGI. Trimming took off 10 bases at V and 7 bases at J, with 14 bases between the two ends. This CDR3 region has 13 residues. Written as DNA, the CDR3 is TGTGCCATCCTACGGGATCACAATTCACCCCTCCACTTT. Protein: CAILRDHNSPLHF.

CDR3 in DNA: TGTGCCAGCAGTGAACCGGGGTCGGGCGGAAACACCATATATTTT. It codes for CASSEPGSGGNTIYF. J is TRBJ1-3 and V is TRBV25-1; the D is unclear. V lost 2 bases and J lost 4, with 12 bases in between. Germline CDR1 and CDR2: MGHDK and SYGVNS. The CDR3 spans 15 residues.

This chain links TRBV6-5 with TRBJ1-2, with 7 bases lining up with TRBD1. Trimming cost V 7 bases and J 4 bases; bases outside gene matches: 9. The CDR3 loop spans 14 amino acids. CDR1 and CDR2 (germline): MNHEY, SVGAGI. CDR3 amino acids: CASTLSGQIYGYTF. Written as DNA, the CDR3 is TGTGCCAGCACCCTATCGGGACAGATCTATGGCTACACCTTC.

This chain links TRBV7-9 with TRBJ1-2; D not resolved. CDR3 length: 14 amino acids. Germline-derived CDR1 and CDR2 are SEHNR and FQNEAQ (reference sequence). V gave up 4 bases and J gave up 0 bases, with 9 bases separating them. Written as DNA, the CDR3 is TGTGCCAGCAGCTACGACTTAGCTAACTATGGCTACACCTTC. Residues: CASSYDLANYGYTF.

The rearrangement uses TRBV9 and TRBJ2-5, with D perhaps matching TRBD1 (6 bases). Germline V gives CDR1 SGDLS, CDR2 YYNGEE. The CDR3 runs to 21 residues. V was cut by 3 bases and J by 0 bases, with 30 bases left in between. Here the CDR3 DNA reads TGTGCCAGCAGCGCCCCGTCTACAAGTTCTGGGTGGGGGCAGCACCAAGAGACCCAGTACTTC. Protein product: CASSAPSTSSGWGQHQETQYF.

The rearrangement uses TRBV25-1 and TRBJ1-2, with D maybe TRBD1 (6 bases). Germline V gene sequence: CDR1 MGHDK, CDR2 SYGVNS. This CDR3 contains 14 residues. The V gene lost 3 bases and the J gene lost 8 bases, with 16 bases spanning the gap. The CDR3 bases are TGTGCCAGCAGTGATGGTACAGGGAGAGGAGGCTACACCTTC. Translated, it gives CASSDGTGRGGYTF.

A single count supports this clone. The CDR3 nucleotides are TGTGCCAGCAGTTCCACAGGATGGGAGACCCAGTACTTC. Amino acids: CASSSTGWETQYF. The rearrangement links TRBV9 to TRBJ2-5, with D perhaps matching TRBD1 (5 bases). CDR3 length: 13 amino acids. Trimming took 5 bases from V and 5 from J, leaving 13 bases between them. The germline V gene encodes CDR1 SGDLS and CDR2 YYNGEE.

J is TRBJ1-2 and V is TRBV29-1; weak D call: TRBD1 (6 bases). V lost 2 bases and J lost 4, with 11 bases in between. This CDR3 comprises 13 residues. Germline V lookup: CDR1 SQVTM, CDR2 ANQGSEA. The CDR3 DNA sequence: TGCAGCGTTGAATGGGGGGGGCCCTATGGCTACACCTTC. This encodes CSVEWGGPYGYTF.

The chain links TRBV20-1 to TRBJ1-5; D is unclear. Trimming removed 3 bases at V and 3 bases at J, with 9 bases between. The CDR3 sequence is 13 residues long. Germline assignment: CDR1 DFQATT and CDR2 SNEGSKA (reference sequence). The CDR3 region has the DNA TGCAGTGCTAGTGGCCAGTACAATCAGCCCCAGCATTTT. This gives the protein CSASGQYNQPQHF.